The 30 T cell receptor beta chains presented below share a single source sample, sequenced in a study of shared clonotypes between healthy human individuals. Repertoires were generated with immunoSEQ multiplex PCR, while TCRdb's copy carries only in-frame clones and drops some. The sample holds about 1.4 million clones; roughly 96% are singletons and the top ten take more than 0.9%. Sequencing input: naive CD4+ T cells sorted from blood. This sample's subset: CD45RA+ positively selected. The receptors originated from a man aged 25 to 40 in good health.

The chain couples TRBV18 to TRBJ1-3; no firm D call. Per the germline V gene, CDR1 is KGHSH and CDR2 is LQKENI. This CDR3 spans 14 amino acids. Between the trimmed V and J ends, which lost 10 bases and 3 bases, there was a span of 16 bases. CDR3 residues: CATRETGSGNTIYF. CDR3 bases: TGTGCCACCCGTGAGACGGGCAGTGGAAACACCATATATTTT.

The CDR3 here is CASSKVAGDTQYF. CDR3 DNA sequence: TGTGCCAGCAGCAAAGTCGCCGGAGATACGCAGTATTTT. The rearrangement joins TRBV11-3 to TRBJ2-3; D ambiguous. The CDR3 totals 13 residues. Germline V gene lookup returns CDR1 SGHNT and CDR2 YENEEA. The germline V and J ends were trimmed by 5 bases and 5 bases, with 11 bases remaining between them.

The rearrangement joins TRBV10-3 to TRBJ2-2; D possibly matches TRBD1 or TRBD2 (5 bases each). Trimming left V 6 bases short and J 1 base short, with 12 bases between. This CDR3 is built from 15 residues. CDR1 is ENHRY and CDR2 is SYGVKD in the germline V gene. CDR3 in DNA: TGTGCCATCAGACCTGACAGCGGGAACACCGGGGAGCTGTTTTTT. It encodes CAIRPDSGNTGELFF.

The gene calls are TRBV7-2 and TRBJ1-2, with TRBD1 matching over 7 bases. With V trimmed by 5 bases and J by 7 bases, 10 bases remained unmatched. This CDR3 has 14 residues. Germline CDR1 and CDR2: SGHTA and FQGNSA. This CDR3 reads CASSAATGLLGYTF. The CDR3 coding sequence is TGTGCCAGCAGCGCCGCGACAGGGCTTCTTGGCTACACCTTC. Using reference TRBV7-2 and TRBJ1-2 for the parts outside the CDR3, the full variable domain is GAGVSQSPSNKVTEKGKDVELRCDPISGHTALYWYRQSLGQGLEFLIYFQGNSAPDKSGLPSDRFSAERTGGSVSTLTIQRTQQEDSAVYLCASSAATGLLGYTFGSGTRLTVV.

The chain employs TRBV25-1 and TRBJ2-5; D not resolved. Germline assignment: CDR1 MGHDK and CDR2 SYGVNS. This CDR3 has 16 residues. Trimming took off 0 bases at V and 5 bases at J, with 16 bases between the two ends. CDR3 nucleotides: TGTGCCAGCAGTGAATATAGGATGCTAGAGGCGGAGACCCAGTACTTC. Its protein is CASSEYRMLEAETQYF.

This clone came up a few times. Other DNA sequences in this specimen translate into the identical CDR3. V gene TRBV5-1 combines with J gene TRBJ2-3; the match to TRBD2 covers 8 bases. The V gene end was trimmed by 0 bases and the J gene end by 3 bases; junction bases not matched to a gene: 3. Germline assignment: CDR1 SGHRS and CDR2 YFSETQ. The length of the CDR3 is 15 residues. The CDR3 DNA is TGCGCCAGCAGCTTGGACAGCGGGAGTACAGATACGCAGTATTTT. The encoded protein is CASSLDSGSTDTQYF.

The chain uses TRBV7-9 and TRBJ1-2, with TRBD1 matching 8 bases. The germline V gene has CDR1 SEHNR and CDR2 FQNEAQ (reference sequence). V was pared by 3 bases and J by 6 bases, with 6 bases of the junction left unmatched. This CDR3 is 14 amino acids long. CDR3 in amino acids: CASSFEDRVNGYTF. CDR3 coding DNA: TGTGCCAGCAGCTTTGAGGACAGGGTAAATGGCTACACCTTC. The full variable domain, completed using reference TRBV7-9 and TRBJ1-2, is DTGVSQNPRHKITKRGQNVTFRCDPISEHNRLYWYRQTLGQGPEFLTYFQNEAQLEKSRLLSDRFSAERPKGSFSTLEIQRTEQGDSAMYLCASSFEDRVNGYTFGSGTRLTVV.

The chain recombines TRBV6-6 with TRBJ2-5; D unresolved. Germline V gives CDR1 MNHNY, CDR2 SVGAGI (reference sequence). Trimming pared 4 bases from V and 5 bases from J, leaving 5 bases between. This CDR3 spans 11 amino acids. Here the CDR3 reads CASSFGETQYF. The CDR3, as DNA: TGTGCCAGCAGTTTCGGGGAGACCCAGTACTTC.

This clone was seen just once. The rearrangement links TRBV7-8 to TRBJ2-7; D ambiguous. This CDR3 region has 13 residues. The germline CDR1 and CDR2 sequences are SGHVS and FQNEAQ. With 4 bases removed from V and 3 bases from J, the gap between germline ends came to 10 bases. CDR3 DNA sequence: TGTGCCAGCAGCTCCCTCAGATACTACGAGCAGTACTTC. It is translated as CASSSLRYYEQYF.

V is TRBV7-9 and J is TRBJ2-6; no firm D call. Per germline, CDR1 SEHNR and CDR2 FQNEAQ (reference sequence). The CDR3 consists of 17 residues. Deletions cut 5 bases from V and 4 bases from J, with 18 bases between. CDR3 sequence (DNA): TGTGCCAGCAGCCCAAGATCTTTTTCGTCCGGGGCCAACGTCCTGACTTTC. Its translation is CASSPRSFSSGANVLTF.

The chain joins TRBV5-1 to TRBJ2-7, with D possibly being TRBD1 or TRBD2 (5 bases each). Between the trimmed V and J ends, which lost 4 bases and 3 bases, there was a span of 14 bases. Germline V gene data show CDR1 as SGHRS and CDR2 as YFSETQ. The CDR3 consists of 14 residues. CDR3 nucleotide sequence: TGCGCCAGCAGCCCGGGGCCGGACCGCTACGAGCAGTACTTC. It encodes CASSPGPDRYEQYF.

This chain uses TRBV7-9 with TRBJ1-1; TRBD1 matches 7 bases. CDR1 and CDR2 (germline): SEHNR, FQNEAQ (reference sequence). Trimming removed 2 bases from V and 6 bases from J; junction bases left unmatched: 9. The CDR3 sequence is 15 residues long. In nucleotides, the CDR3 is TGTGCCAGCAGCTTACCACGGGACAGCTCTTCTGAAGCTTTCTTT. Translated, it gives CASSLPRDSSSEAFF.

V is TRBV7-9 and J is TRBJ2-6, with 10 bases that match TRBD1. Per the germline V gene, CDR1 is SEHNR and CDR2 is FQNEAQ (reference sequence). Trimming took 3 bases from V and 4 from J; bases not matched to a gene: 3. The CDR3 runs to 16 residues. This CDR3 is CASSFGTGAGANVLTF. The CDR3 nucleotides are TGTGCCAGCAGCTTCGGGACAGGGGCCGGGGCCAACGTCCTGACTTTC.

The rearrangement links TRBV6-5 to TRBJ2-1; D uncertain. The CDR3 spans 12 residues. The germline V gene has CDR1 MNHEY and CDR2 SVGAGI. The germline V and J ends were trimmed by 1 base and 12 bases, with 10 bases remaining between them. CDR3: CASSYLTEAQFF. CDR3 sequence (DNA): TGTGCCAGCAGTTACTTGACTGAGGCGCAGTTCTTC.

The chain combines TRBV27 with TRBJ2-3; 8 bases fit TRBD2. V trimming: 6 bases; J trimming: 3 bases; junction bases outside the gene matches: 11. This CDR3 has 16 amino acids. Germline assignment: CDR1 MNHEY and CDR2 SMNVEV (reference sequence). The CDR3 DNA follows: TGTGCCAGCAGCAAACTAAGCGGGAGAACGACAGATACGCAGTATTTT. It specifies CASSKLSGRTTDTQYF.

The CDR3 DNA reads TGTGCCAGCAGCGCGGTGACCGAGCAGTACTTC. Its protein is CASSAVTEQYF. V and J are TRBV7-2 and TRBJ2-7; D is uncertain. V lost 5 bases and J lost 6, with 8 bases in between. The CDR3 has 11 amino acids. The germline gives CDR1 SGHTA, CDR2 FQGNSA.

This sequence joins TRBV10-3 and TRBJ2-1; 12 bases are shared with TRBD2. CDR3 size: 16 residues. Looked up from germline, CDR1 is ENHRY and CDR2 is SYGVKD. The V and J ends lost 3 bases and 7 bases, in that order; junction bases with no gene match: 7. The CDR3 here is CAISDPTSGRGNEQFF. The CDR3 nucleotides read TGTGCCATCAGTGACCCGACTAGCGGGAGAGGGAATGAGCAGTTCTTC.

The chain uses TRBV7-2 and TRBJ2-7; TRBD1 or TRBD2 may be the D gene (6 bases each). The CDR3 contains 18 residues. Germline CDR1 is SGHTA and CDR2 is FQGNSA. The V and J ends lost 3 bases and 2 bases respectively, with 23 bases between them. The CDR3 is CASSFSWQGNSGAYEQYF. The CDR3 nucleotides read TGTGCCAGCAGCTTCTCTTGGCAGGGGAATAGCGGAGCCTACGAGCAGTACTTC. Complete variable domain (other parts from reference TRBV7-2 and TRBJ2-7): GAGVSQSPSNKVTEKGKDVELRCDPISGHTALYWYRQSLGQGLEFLIYFQGNSAPDKSGLPSDRFSAERTGGSVSTLTIQRTQQEDSAVYLCASSFSWQGNSGAYEQYFGPGTRLTVT.

The gene calls are TRBV7-9 and TRBJ2-2, with D perhaps TRBD2 (5 bases). The V gene's germline CDR1 is SEHNR and CDR2 FQNEAQ (reference sequence). This CDR3 region has 19 residues. V was clipped by 2 bases and J by 4 bases, with 23 bases between them. The CDR3 nucleotides read TGTGCCAGCAGCTTAAGCCGAATGCCCGTGGGGAGTATCACCGGGGAGCTGTTTTTT. Its translation: CASSLSRMPVGSITGELFF.

Concerning this clone itself: This CDR3 is also generated by other DNA sequences in the sample. V usage is TRBV5-6 and J usage is TRBJ1-5, with 9 bases that match TRBD1. The length of the CDR3 is 14 residues. The ends lost 0 bases at V and 7 bases at J; junction bases unmatched: 2. Germline-derived CDR1 and CDR2 are SGHDT and YYEEEE. The CDR3 DNA is TGTGCCAGCAGCTTGGGACAGGGGGGCCAGCCCCAGCATTTT. Its translation: CASSLGQGGQPQHF.

V and J are TRBV6-1 and TRBJ1-4, with TRBD1 matching over 7 bases. V trimming: 6 bases; J trimming: 6 bases; junction bases outside the gene matches: 10. The CDR3 consists of 15 residues. Germline V gives CDR1 MNHNS, CDR2 SASEGT. This CDR3 is CASRGQPPIDEKLFF. Here the CDR3 DNA reads TGTGCCAGCAGGGGACAGCCACCCATCGATGAAAAACTGTTTTTT.

The genes are TRBV5-1 and TRBJ2-5, with D tentatively TRBD2 (6 bases). The CDR3 length is 14 residues. Germline V lookup: CDR1 SGHRS, CDR2 YFSETQ. V lost 4 bases and J 5 bases, leaving 15 bases between the germline ends. The CDR3 loop is CASSASGTHETQYF. CDR3 DNA: TGCGCCAGCAGCGCCTCCGGGACTCACGAGACCCAGTACTTC.

The V gene is TRBV7-9, the J gene TRBJ2-3; 11 bases fit TRBD2. With V trimmed by 2 bases and J by 1 base, 8 bases remained unmatched. CDR1 is SEHNR and CDR2 is FQNEAQ in the germline V gene (reference sequence). The CDR3 spans 18 residues. CDR3 sequence reads: CASSLLAGTSGGTDTQYF. The CDR3, as DNA: TGTGCCAGCAGCTTACTAGCCGGGACTAGCGGAGGCACAGATACGCAGTATTTT.

This rearrangement joins TRBV14 to TRBJ1-1, with TRBD1 as a possible D gene (5 bases). This CDR3 has 18 residues. V was trimmed by 2 bases and J by 4 bases, leaving 23 bases between them. The germline CDR1 and CDR2 sequences are SGHDN and FVKESK. CDR3 coding DNA: TGTGCCAGCAGCCAAAACCACCACGAGAGCAAGGGGAGCACTGAAGCTTTCTTT. This encodes CASSQNHHESKGSTEAFF.

CDR3: CASSVGTGTEKLFF. CDR3 nucleotide sequence: TGTGCCAGCAGCGTAGGAACAGGGACTGAAAAACTGTTTTTT. The chain couples TRBV9 to TRBJ1-4, with D possibly TRBD1 on 6 matching bases. CDR3 size: 14 residues. The germline V and J ends were trimmed by 0 bases and 7 bases, with 10 bases remaining between them. Germline V gene sequence: CDR1 SGDLS, CDR2 YYNGEE.

This chain joins TRBV29-1 and TRBJ2-3, with a possible D match to TRBD2 (6 bases). Germline V gene data show CDR1 as SQVTM and CDR2 as ANQGSEA. V lost 3 bases and J 2 bases, leaving 9 bases between the germline ends. This CDR3 comprises 13 residues. CDR3 sequence (DNA): TGCAGCGTTGATGCGGGGTACACAGATACGCAGTATTTT. It translates to CSVDAGYTDTQYF.

This clone was seen just once. The chain uses TRBV11-3 and TRBJ2-1; 10 bases match TRBD2. V was clipped by 1 base and J by 8 bases; unmatched bases: 14. The germline V gene encodes CDR1 SGHNT and CDR2 YENEEA. The CDR3 length is 18 residues. The CDR3 nucleotides are TGTGCCAGCAGCTTAGGTAGCGGGGCTAGCGGGAGATGGGATGAGCAGTTCTTC. Translating gives CASSLGSGASGRWDEQFF.

The chain is built from TRBV19 and TRBJ2-7; either TRBD1 or TRBD2 may supply D (5 bases each). From germline, CDR1 is LNHDA and CDR2 SQIVND (reference sequence). Trimming cost V 6 bases and J 3 bases, with 15 bases left between them. The CDR3 length is 14 residues. The CDR3 DNA sequence: TGTGCCAGTAGCCCCCCAGGGAGACACTACGAGCAGTACTTC. This translates into CASSPPGRHYEQYF.

The chain links TRBV28 to TRBJ1-4; the D is unclear. Germline-derived CDR1 and CDR2 are MDHEN and SYDVKM. The CDR3 length is 14 residues. Trimming cost V 3 bases and J 5 bases, with 10 bases left between them. The CDR3 here is CASSFIRRNEKLFF. Written as DNA, the CDR3 is TGTGCCAGCAGTTTCATTCGGAGGAATGAAAAACTGTTTTTT.

The gene calls are TRBV5-1 and TRBJ2-7, with D possibly matching TRBD1 (5 bases). The CDR3 has 15 amino acids. The V gene lost 0 bases and the J gene lost 3 bases, with 13 bases spanning the gap. From germline, CDR1 is SGHRS and CDR2 YFSETQ. The CDR3 DNA reads TGCGCCAGCAGCTTGGGAACAGGCCCGGACTACGAGCAGTACTTC. Its protein product is CASSLGTGPDYEQYF.